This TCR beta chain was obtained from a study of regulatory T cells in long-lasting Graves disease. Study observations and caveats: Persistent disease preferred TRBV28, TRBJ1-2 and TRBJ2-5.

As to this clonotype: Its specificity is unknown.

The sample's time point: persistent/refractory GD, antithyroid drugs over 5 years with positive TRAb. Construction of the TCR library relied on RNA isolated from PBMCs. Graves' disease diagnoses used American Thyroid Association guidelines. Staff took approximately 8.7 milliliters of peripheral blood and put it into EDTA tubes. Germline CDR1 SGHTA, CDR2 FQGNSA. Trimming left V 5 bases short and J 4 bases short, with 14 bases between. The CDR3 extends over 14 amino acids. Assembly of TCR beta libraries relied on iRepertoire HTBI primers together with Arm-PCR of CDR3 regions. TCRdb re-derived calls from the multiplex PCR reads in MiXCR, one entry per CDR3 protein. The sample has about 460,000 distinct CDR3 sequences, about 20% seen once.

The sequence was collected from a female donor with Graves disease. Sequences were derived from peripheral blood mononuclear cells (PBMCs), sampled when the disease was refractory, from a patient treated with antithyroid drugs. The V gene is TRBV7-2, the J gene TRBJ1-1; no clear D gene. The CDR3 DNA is TGTGCCAGCAGCCTGCACGGGCGGGTCACTGAAGCTTTCTTT. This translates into CASSLHGRVTEAFF.